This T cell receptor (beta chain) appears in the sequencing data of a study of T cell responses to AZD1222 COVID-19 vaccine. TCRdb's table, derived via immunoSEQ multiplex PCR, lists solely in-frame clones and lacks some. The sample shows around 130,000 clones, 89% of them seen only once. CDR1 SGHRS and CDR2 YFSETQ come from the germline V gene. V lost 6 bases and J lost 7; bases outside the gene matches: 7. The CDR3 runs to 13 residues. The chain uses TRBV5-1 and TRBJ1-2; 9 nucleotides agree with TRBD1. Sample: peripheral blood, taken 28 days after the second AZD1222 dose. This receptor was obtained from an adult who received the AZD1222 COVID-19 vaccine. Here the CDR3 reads CASNPGTGTGYTF. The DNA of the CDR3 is TGCGCCAGCAATCCCGGGACAGGGACTGGCTACACCTTC.